Each of the 3 T cell receptor beta chains below was sequenced from the same sample in a study of response to subunit inactivated influenza vaccine. TCRdb processed the RT-PCR reads anew with MiXCR; each CDR3 protein has one entry. The sample includes hundreds of thousands of distinct CDR3 sequences, around 10% seen only once; the top ten take 9.5% to 11%. This sample also belongs to another study, concerning T cells expressing NK-cell markers. As that study records: Making the TCR beta cDNA relied on 5'RACE template switching with UMIs.

The sequenced sample was PBMCs from blood, obtained on the day of vaccination. These receptors all stem from a man aged 50 to 60 who received an inactivated influenza vaccine.

The chain combines TRBV2 with TRBJ2-2; 11 bases are shared with TRBD2. CDR3 size: 15 residues. Unmatched junction bases numbered 7, after V lost 6 bases and J lost 7 bases. CDR1 SNHLY and CDR2 FYNNEI come from the germline V gene. This CDR3 reads CASRGLAGGFGELFF. CDR3 nucleotides: TGTGCCAGCAGGGGGCTAGCGGGGGGTTTCGGGGAGCTGTTTTTT.

The chain uses TRBV12-3 or TRBV12-4 and TRBJ2-5; D tentatively reads TRBD1 or TRBD2 (5 bases each). Trimming left V 7 bases short and J 5 bases short, with 11 bases between. CDR3 size: 12 residues. The CDR3 loop reads CASKFWGETQYF. The DNA for the CDR3 is TGTGCCAGCAAGTTTTGGGGGGAGACCCAGTACTTC.

The chain links TRBV7-3 to TRBJ2-1; 12 bases fit TRBD2. CDR1 is SGHTA, CDR2 FQGTGA, per germline. The CDR3 spans 17 residues. V gave up 5 bases and J gave up 7 bases; unmatched junction bases: 12. The CDR3 reads CASSPKRRLAGANEQFF. In DNA form, the CDR3 reads TGTGCCAGCAGCCCCAAACGTAGACTAGCGGGAGCGAATGAGCAGTTCTTC.